Listed below are T cell receptor beta chains from one sample, sequenced in a study of PD-1 blockade in classical Hodgkin lymphoma. Data came from immunoSEQ multiplex PCR; TCRdb stores just in-frame clones and leaves some out. The data contain some 93,000 clones, over 80% of them singletons. Sequencing used peripheral blood mononuclear cells (PBMCs), obtained before the fourth cycle of nivolumab. These receptors originate from a human donor with classical Hodgkin lymphoma. The CDR3 runs from the conserved cysteine through the conserved F or W. Fields, in order: V gene, J gene, clone size, D gene, CDR3 protein, CDR3 DNA. A D gene is named only where the DNA matches it firmly. Only some rows state a clone size, as once, few, many or a class for expanded clones.

TRBV5-4	TRBJ2-2	NA	NA	CASSLRNTGELFF	TGTGCCAGCAGCTTGCGGAACACCGGGGAGCTGTTTTTT
TRBV10-1	TRBJ2-3	NA	TRBD2	CASAEAGVAADTQYF	TGCGCCAGCGCTGAGGCGGGAGTTGCTGCAGATACGCAGTATTTT
TRBV2	TRBJ1-5	few	NA	CASSERPEGPQHF	TGTGCCAGCAGTGAAAGGCCCGAGGGGCCCCAGCATTTT
TRBV6-1	TRBJ2-3	NA	NA	CASSEEGRGRTDTQYF	TGTGCCAGCAGTGAAGAGGGCAGGGGCCGGACAGATACGCAGTATTTT
TRBV29-1	TRBJ2-1	NA	NA	CSVSSGLSNEQFF	TGCAGCGTTAGTTCGGGACTGAGCAATGAGCAGTTCTTC
TRBV4-1	TRBJ2-1	NA	TRBD2	CASSQVGTIPHGEQFF	TGCGCCAGCAGCCAAGTGGGGACTATCCCCCACGGTGAGCAGTTCTTC
TRBV10-3	TRBJ2-7	NA	TRBD1	CASTGTGAYEQYF	TGTGCCTCTACCGGGACAGGGGCCTACGAGCAGTACTTC
TRBV27	TRBJ1-2	NA	TRBD1	CASSSRGTGGGYTF	TGTGCCAGCAGTTCTAGGGGGACAGGGGGTGGCTACACCTTC
TRBV4-2	TRBJ2-3	few	TRBD2	CASSPGLAGDKSTDTQYF	TGTGCCAGCAGCCCCGGACTAGCGGGAGACAAAAGCACAGATACGCAGTATTTT
TRBV10-3	TRBJ2-5	once	TRBD2	CAIRQSLAGETQYF	TGTGCCATCAGGCAGAGCCTAGCGGGAGAGACCCAGTACTTC
TRBV5-1	TRBJ2-7	NA	TRBD2	CASSFEGGTYEQYF	TGCGCCAGCAGCTTTGAGGGAGGGACCTACGAGCAGTACTTC
TRBV10-3	TRBJ2-1	NA	NA	CAISVGSEGSEQFF	TGTGCCATCAGTGTCGGCTCCGAAGGAAGTGAGCAGTTCTTC
TRBV5-1	TRBJ1-4	few	NA	CASSLELVTSGEKLFF	TGCGCCAGCAGCTTGGAATTAGTAACATCGGGTGAAAAACTGTTTTTT
TRBV6-5	TRBJ2-1	once	NA	CASSSIPAGAYNEQFF	TGTGCCAGCAGTTCAATACCAGCGGGCGCCTACAATGAGCAGTTCTTC
TRBV14	TRBJ1-2	NA	TRBD1	CASSQLDRGSDGYTF	TGTGCCAGCAGCCAACTGGACAGGGGAAGCGATGGCTACACCTTC
TRBV7-9	TRBJ2-7	NA	TRBD1	CASSPSPGTGSSYEQYF	TGTGCCAGCAGCCCCTCACCCGGGACAGGGAGCTCCTACGAGCAGTACTTC
TRBV11-1	TRBJ2-6	NA	NA	CASSFLNILGSGANVLTF	TGTGCCAGCAGCTTCTTGAACATCCTGGGCTCTGGGGCCAACGTCCTGACTTTC
TRBV5-6	TRBJ1-2	NA	TRBD1	CASSLAGQRMRSDYTF	TGTGCCAGCAGCTTGGCGGGACAGCGTATGAGGTCAGACTACACCTTC
TRBV27	TRBJ2-1	NA	TRBD1	CASSGLGQGGHNEQFF	TGTGCCAGCAGTGGGCTGGGACAGGGAGGGCACAATGAGCAGTTCTTC
TRBV29-1	TRBJ1-3	NA	NA	CSVEVPRGGNTIYF	TGCAGCGTTGAAGTGCCAAGGGGTGGAAACACCATATATTTT
TRBV7-2	TRBJ2-1	NA	NA	CASSPWTGYTDEQFF	TGTGCCAGCAGCCCCTGGACGGGGTACACGGATGAGCAGTTCTTC
TRBV19	TRBJ1-2	NA	NA	CASSIAGGYYGYTF	TGTGCCAGTAGTATAGCTGGGGGTTACTATGGCTACACCTTC
TRBV7-9	TRBJ2-7	NA	NA	CASSPQLYEQYF	TGTGCCAGCAGCCCGCAACTCTACGAGCAGTACTTC
TRBV10-3	TRBJ2-7	once	TRBD1	CAISDRDRPYEQYF	TGTGCCATCAGTGATCGGGACAGGCCCTACGAGCAGTACTTC
TRBV5-1	TRBJ1-1	NA	NA	CASSLAPGPDAEAFF	TGCGCCAGCAGCCTCGCTCCGGGGCCCGACGCTGAAGCTTTCTTT
TRBV9	TRBJ2-6	once	NA	CASSALASGANVLTF	TGTGCCAGCAGCGCCCTGGCCTCTGGGGCCAACGTCCTGACTTTC
TRBV10-3	TRBJ2-7	NA	NA	CAIRGTEGSYEQYF	TGTGCCATCAGGGGGACGGAAGGTTCCTACGAGCAGTACTTC
TRBV5-4	TRBJ2-3	NA	TRBD2	CASTKREMIDTQYF	TGTGCCAGCACGAAGCGGGAGATGATAGATACGCAGTATTTT
TRBV5-4	TRBJ2-5	NA	NA	CASSFVGTKKPQETQYF	TGTGCCAGCAGCTTTGTCGGGACAAAAAAACCTCAAGAGACCCAGTACTTC
TRBV19	TRBJ2-5	NA	NA	CASSGGTPGETQYF	TGTGCCAGTAGTGGAGGGACCCCAGGGGAGACCCAGTACTTC
TRBV19	TRBJ1-1	NA	TRBD1	CASSIGLLGQEPFF	TGTGCCAGTAGTATAGGTTTGTTGGGACAGGAACCTTTCTTT
TRBV9	TRBJ2-3	few	TRBD2	CASSRAGMADTQYF	TGTGCCAGCAGCCGAGCGGGAATGGCAGATACGCAGTATTTT
TRBV7-2	TRBJ2-7	NA	NA	CASSASGTGRSYEQYF	TGTGCCAGCAGCGCTTCCGGGACGGGGCGCTCCTACGAGCAGTACTTC
TRBV29-1	TRBJ2-7	NA	NA	CSVVGTLSYEQYF	TGCAGCGTTGTGGGCACCCTCTCCTACGAGCAGTACTTC
TRBV29-1	TRBJ1-1	few	NA	CSVRMDTEAFF	TGCAGCGTGCGTATGGACACTGAAGCTTTCTTT
TRBV5-4	TRBJ2-5	NA	NA	CASSPRSPSAQETQYF	TGTGCCAGCAGCCCACGAAGCCCTAGCGCGCAAGAGACCCAGTACTTC
TRBV28	TRBJ1-2	NA	NA	CASSPGRGGHYGYTF	TGTGCCAGCAGTCCGGGCCGCGGAGGCCACTATGGCTACACCTTC
TRBV28	TRBJ2-7	NA	NA	CASSWGARAPPGYF	TGTGCCAGCAGTTGGGGGGCTAGGGCGCCCCCGGGGTACTTC
TRBV30	TRBJ1-2	NA	NA	CAWFLGYGYTF	TGTGCCTGGTTCTTGGGCTATGGCTACACCTTC
TRBV4-1	TRBJ1-2	NA	TRBD1	CASSPQGAWGYTF	TGCGCCAGCAGCCCGCAGGGGGCATGGGGCTACACCTTC
TRBV7-9	TRBJ1-1	few	NA	CASSSQVNTEAFF	TGTGCCAGCAGCTCCCAGGTGAACACTGAAGCTTTCTTT
TRBV7-2	TRBJ1-2	NA	NA	CASSLDRLRYGYTF	TGTGCCAGCAGCCTAGACAGACTACGCTACGGCTACACCTTC
TRBV25-1	TRBJ2-7	NA	TRBD2	CASSGWTSGSYEQYF	TGTGCCAGCAGTGGCTGGACTAGCGGGTCCTACGAGCAGTACTTC
TRBV27	TRBJ1-4	NA	NA	CASSLSVGRVATNEKLFF	TGTGCCAGCAGTTTATCTGTGGGTCGGGTTGCAACTAATGAAAAACTGTTTTTT
TRBV5-4	TRBJ2-3	NA	TRBD2	CASSSGGGRTDTQYF	TGTGCCAGCAGCTCGGGAGGCGGGAGGACAGATACGCAGTATTTT
TRBV11-2	TRBJ2-7	NA	NA	CASSPYGEQYF	TGTGCCAGCAGCCCCTATGGCGAGCAGTACTTC
TRBV18	TRBJ2-7	few	TRBD2	CASSPLAGVYEQYF	TGTGCCAGCTCACCCCTAGCGGGAGTCTACGAGCAGTACTTC
TRBV10-3	TRBJ2-7	NA	NA	CAISESISGYSYEQYF	TGTGCCATCAGTGAGTCGATTAGCGGTTACTCCTACGAGCAGTACTTC
TRBV7-2	TRBJ2-1	NA	TRBD2	CASSLGLAGTNEQFF	TGTGCCAGCAGCTTAGGACTAGCGGGAACCAATGAGCAGTTCTTC
TRBV4-2	TRBJ2-7	NA	NA	CASSQGLGLSYEQYF	TGTGCCAGCAGCCAAGGGCTGGGCTTATCCTACGAGCAGTACTTC
TRBV5-1	TRBJ2-5	NA	TRBD1	CASSLAGGEETQYF	TGCGCCAGCAGCTTGGCAGGGGGTGAAGAGACCCAGTACTTC
TRBV18	TRBJ1-1	NA	TRBD1	CASSWGQGRNTEAFF	TGTGCCAGCTCATGGGGACAGGGACGGAACACTGAAGCTTTCTTT
TRBV6-5	TRBJ1-5	NA	NA	CASLGDNQPQHF	TGTGCCAGCTTGGGCGATAATCAGCCCCAGCATTTT
TRBV11-1	TRBJ2-2	NA	NA	CASSPDSNTGELFF	TGTGCCAGCAGCCCGGACAGCAACACCGGGGAGCTGTTTTTT
TRBV7-2	TRBJ1-1	once	NA	CASSLRWVSTEAFF	TGTGCCAGCAGCTTACGATGGGTTTCCACTGAAGCTTTCTTT